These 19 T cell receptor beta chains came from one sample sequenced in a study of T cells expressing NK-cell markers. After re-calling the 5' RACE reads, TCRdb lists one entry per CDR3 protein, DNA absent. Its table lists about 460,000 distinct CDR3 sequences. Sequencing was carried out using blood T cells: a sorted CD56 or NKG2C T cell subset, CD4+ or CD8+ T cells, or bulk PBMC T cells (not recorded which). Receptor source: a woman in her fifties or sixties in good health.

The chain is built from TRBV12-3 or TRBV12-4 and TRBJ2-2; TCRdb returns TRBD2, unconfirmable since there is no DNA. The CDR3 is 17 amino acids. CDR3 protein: CASSGLAGSANTGELFF.

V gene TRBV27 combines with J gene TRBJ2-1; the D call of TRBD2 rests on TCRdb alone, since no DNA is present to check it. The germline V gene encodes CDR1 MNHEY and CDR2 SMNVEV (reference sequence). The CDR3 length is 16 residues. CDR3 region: CASSHRAGGSHNEQFF.

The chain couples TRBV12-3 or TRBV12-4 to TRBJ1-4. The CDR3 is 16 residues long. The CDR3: CASSSTQIWKVEKLFF.

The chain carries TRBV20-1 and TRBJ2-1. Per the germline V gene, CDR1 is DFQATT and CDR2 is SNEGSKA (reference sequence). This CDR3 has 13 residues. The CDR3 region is CSARGSVDNEQFF.

The CDR3 loop reads CASTLTGSEQFF. This sequence joins TRBV12-3 or TRBV12-4 and TRBJ2-1; TCRdb's assignment of TRBD1 cannot be checked, as there is no DNA. The CDR3 sequence is 12 residues long.

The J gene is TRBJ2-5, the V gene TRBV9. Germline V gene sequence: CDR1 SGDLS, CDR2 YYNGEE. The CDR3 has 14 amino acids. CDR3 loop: CASSVNLGQETQYF. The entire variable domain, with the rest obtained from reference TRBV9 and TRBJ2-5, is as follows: DSGVTQTPKHLITATGQRVTLRCSPRSGDLSVYWYQQSLDQGLQFLIQYYNGEERAKGNILERFSAQQFPDLHSELNLSSLELGDSALYFCASSVNLGQETQYFGPGTRLLVL.

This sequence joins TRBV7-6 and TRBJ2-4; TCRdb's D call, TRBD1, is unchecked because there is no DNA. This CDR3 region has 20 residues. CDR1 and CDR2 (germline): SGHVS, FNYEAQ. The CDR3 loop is CASSLEAGPGPVRAKNIQYF.

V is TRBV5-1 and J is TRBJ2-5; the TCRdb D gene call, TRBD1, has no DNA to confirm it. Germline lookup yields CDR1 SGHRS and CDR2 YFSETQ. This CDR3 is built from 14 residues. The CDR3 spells CASSPGVRVQTQYF.

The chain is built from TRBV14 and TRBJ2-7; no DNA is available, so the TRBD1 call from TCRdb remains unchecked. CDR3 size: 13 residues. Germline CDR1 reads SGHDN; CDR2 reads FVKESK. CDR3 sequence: CASSSSDRNEQYF.

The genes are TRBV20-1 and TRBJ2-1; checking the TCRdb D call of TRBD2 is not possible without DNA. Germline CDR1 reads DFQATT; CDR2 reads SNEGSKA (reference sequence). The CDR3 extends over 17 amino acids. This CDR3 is CSARVGSGRVSYNEQFF.

The CDR3: CSASPPEGFGNTIYF. The chain uses TRBV20-1 and TRBJ1-3. Germline CDR1 is DFQATT and CDR2 is SNEGSKA (reference sequence). The length of the CDR3 is 15 residues.

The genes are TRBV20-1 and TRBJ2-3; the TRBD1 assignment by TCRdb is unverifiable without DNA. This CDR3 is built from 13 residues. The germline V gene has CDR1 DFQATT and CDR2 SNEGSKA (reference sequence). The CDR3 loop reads CSAEGQRTDTQYF.

CDR3 protein: CASSSGQRYNEQFF. The J gene is TRBJ2-1, the V gene TRBV5-6. The V gene's germline CDR1 is SGHDT and CDR2 YYEEEE. The CDR3 is made up of 14 amino acids.

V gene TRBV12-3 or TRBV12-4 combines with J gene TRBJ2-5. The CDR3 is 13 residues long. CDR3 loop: CASRLAGEETQYF.

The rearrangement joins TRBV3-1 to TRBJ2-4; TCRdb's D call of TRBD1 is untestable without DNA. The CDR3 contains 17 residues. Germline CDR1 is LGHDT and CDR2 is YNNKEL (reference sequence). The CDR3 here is CASSLRQGAVLPNIQYF.

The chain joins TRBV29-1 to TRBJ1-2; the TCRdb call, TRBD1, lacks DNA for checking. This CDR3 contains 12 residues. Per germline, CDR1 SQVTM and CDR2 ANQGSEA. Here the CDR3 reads CSVERTGLGYTF.

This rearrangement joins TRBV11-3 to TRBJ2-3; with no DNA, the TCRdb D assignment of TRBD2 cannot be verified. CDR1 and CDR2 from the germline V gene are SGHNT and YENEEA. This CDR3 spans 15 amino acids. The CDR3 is CASRGALGGTDTQYF.

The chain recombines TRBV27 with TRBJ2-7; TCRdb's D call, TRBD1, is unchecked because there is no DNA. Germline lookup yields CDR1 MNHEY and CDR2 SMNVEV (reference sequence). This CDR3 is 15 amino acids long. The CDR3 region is CASRDLDRASYEQYF.

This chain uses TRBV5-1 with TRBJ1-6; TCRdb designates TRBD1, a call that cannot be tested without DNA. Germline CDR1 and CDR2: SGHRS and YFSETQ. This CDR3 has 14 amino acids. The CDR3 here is CASSSQGIRSPLHF.